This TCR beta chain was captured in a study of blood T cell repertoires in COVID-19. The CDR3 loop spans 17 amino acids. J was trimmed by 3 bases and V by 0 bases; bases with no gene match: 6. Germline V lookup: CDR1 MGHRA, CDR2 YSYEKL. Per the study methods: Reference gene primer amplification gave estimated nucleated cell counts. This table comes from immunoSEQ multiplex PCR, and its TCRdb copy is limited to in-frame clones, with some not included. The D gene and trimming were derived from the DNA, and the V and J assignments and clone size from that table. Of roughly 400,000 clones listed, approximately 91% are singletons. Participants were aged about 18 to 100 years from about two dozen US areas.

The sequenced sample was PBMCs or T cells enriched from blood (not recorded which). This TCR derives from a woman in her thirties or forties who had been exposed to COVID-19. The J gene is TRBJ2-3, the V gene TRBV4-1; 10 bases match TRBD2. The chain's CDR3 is CASSQESSGRPTDTQYF. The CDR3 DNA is TGCGCCAGCAGCCAAGAATCTAGCGGGAGACCGACAGATACGCAGTATTTT.